The next 14 T cell receptor beta chains were all read from a single sample in a study of T cell repertoires in cytomegalovirus infection. TCRdb redid the calling of the reads with MiXCR, one entry per CDR3 protein. Among about 350,000 distinct CDR3 sequences listed, roughly 36% were seen once. What these receptors recognize is not known. The sequencing used cultured PBMCs, collected from culture after CMV antigen stimulation. The origin of the receptors is a human donor in good health (CMV status not recorded). Some clones in this sample may be carry-over from other donors' samples.

The V gene is TRBV20-1, the J gene TRBJ2-7; weak D call: TRBD1 (6 bases). The length of the CDR3 is 13 residues. Germline CDR1 and CDR2: DFQATT and SNEGSKA (reference sequence). V lost 3 bases, J lost 3 bases, and 12 bases lay in between. The CDR3 DNA sequence: TGCAGTGCTAGCGGCGGACAGAACTACGAGCAGTACTTC. Translation gives CSASGGQNYEQYF.

This clonotype has a count of ten or more. The V call is TRBV7-8, the J call TRBJ2-5; 8 positions match TRBD2. V dropped 2 bases and J dropped 4; count of bases not matched to a gene: 0. Germline V gene sequence: CDR1 SGHVS, CDR2 FQNEAQ. The CDR3 has 13 residues. CDR3 residues: CASSLLAGETQYF. The CDR3 region has the DNA TGTGCCAGCAGCTTACTAGCGGGAGAGACCCAGTACTTC. The variable domain in full, with the rest retrieved from reference TRBV7-8 and TRBJ2-5, is GAGVSQSPRYKVAKRGQDVALRCDPISGHVSLFWYQQALGQGPEFLTYFQNEAQLDKSGLPSDRFFAERPEGSVSTLKIQRTQQEDSAVYLCASSLLAGETQYFGPGTRLLVL.

The CDR3 loop is CASSQGRRETQYF. The CDR3 DNA follows: TGTGCCAGCAGCCAGGGACGACGGGAGACCCAGTACTTC. The chain couples TRBV27 to TRBJ2-5; perhaps D is TRBD1 or TRBD2 (5 bases each). V was trimmed by 6 bases and J by 5 bases, leaving 13 bases between them. CDR3 length: 13 residues. Germline CDR1 and CDR2: MNHEY and SMNVEV (reference sequence).

This sequence joins TRBV12-3 or TRBV12-4 and TRBJ2-5; TRBD1 matches 8 bases. The CDR3 covers 15 residues. J was trimmed by 3 bases and V by 1 base; bases with no gene match: 4. CDR3 DNA: TGTGCCAGCAGTTTAGGGACAGGGATTGAAGAGACCCAGTACTTC. The encoded protein is CASSLGTGIEETQYF.

As DNA, the CDR3 is TGTGCCAGTACCCCGGACAGGGGCTCCCATTGGGCCCAGTACTTC. Translating it yields CASTPDRGSHWAQYF. The chain combines TRBV19 with TRBJ2-5, with 9 nucleotides matching TRBD1. Per germline, CDR1 LNHDA and CDR2 SQIVND (reference sequence). V was clipped by 7 bases and J by 9 bases; unmatched bases: 15. The CDR3 is 15 residues long.

This clonotype was detected only a few times. V is TRBV25-1 and J is TRBJ1-3, with 8 bases identical to TRBD1. This CDR3 comprises 17 residues. CDR1 MGHDK and CDR2 SYGVNS come from the germline V gene. The V and J ends lost 3 bases and 4 bases, in that order; junction bases with no gene match: 11. As DNA, the CDR3 is TGTGCCAGCAGTGACGCGGGCAGGGGGCCGGGGGGAAACACCATATATTTT. This translates into CASSDAGRGPGGNTIYF.

The CDR3, as DNA: TGTGCCAGCAGCGGAAAGGACAGGAACACTGAAGCTTTCTTT. Translation gives CASSGKDRNTEAFF. The chain carries TRBV11-2 and TRBJ1-1; a possible D gene is TRBD1 (6 bases). The germline V gene has CDR1 SGHAT and CDR2 FQNNGV. Trimming removed 5 bases from V and 1 base from J, with 11 bases in between. There are 14 residues in the CDR3.

The V call is TRBV27, the J call TRBJ2-1; tentative D call: TRBD2 (7 bases). V was pared by 10 bases and J by 4 bases, with 17 bases between. Germline values: CDR1 MNHEY, CDR2 SMNVEV (reference sequence). This CDR3 comprises 14 residues. The CDR3 nucleotides are TGTGCCATTTCTGAAGGGGGGGGATACAATGAGCAGTTCTTC. This translates into CAISEGGGYNEQFF.

The chain carries TRBV5-4 and TRBJ1-2; 7 bases map to TRBD1. The CDR3 is made up of 13 amino acids. Germline CDR1 is SGHNT and CDR2 is YYREEE (reference sequence). The V segment lost 4 bases and the J segment 4 bases; nucleotides outside the gene matches: 4. CDR3 sequence: CASSEGGLYGYTF. The CDR3 DNA reads TGTGCCAGCAGCGAAGGGGGCCTCTATGGCTACACCTTC.

The chain has TRBV6-6 and TRBJ2-3; 9 bases match TRBD2. The V gene's germline CDR1 is MNHNY and CDR2 SVGAGI (reference sequence). This CDR3 comprises 14 residues. V dropped 8 bases and J dropped 1; count of bases not matched to a gene: 4. The CDR3 nucleotides read TGTGCCAGCTGTAGGACTAGCGGCACAGATACGCAGTATTTT. Translated: CASCRTSGTDTQYF.

This clonotype came up many times. The genes are TRBV7-2 and TRBJ2-7, with 7 bases that match TRBD2. The CDR3 has 15 amino acids. With 5 bases clipped from V and 3 bases from J, the junction kept 10 bases outside the gene matches. CDR1 is SGHTA, CDR2 FQGNSA, per germline. In DNA form, the CDR3 reads TGTGCCAGCAGCCACGCAAGGACTAGTTACTACGAGCAGTACTTC. Protein: CASSHARTSYYEQYF.

Ten or more counts support this clonotype. The rearrangement links TRBV6-2 or TRBV6-3 to TRBJ1-5, with D unresolved. Germline-derived CDR1 and CDR2 are MNHEY and SVGEGT. The germline V and J ends were trimmed by 2 bases and 9 bases, with 14 bases remaining between them. There are 14 residues in the CDR3. The CDR3 loop is CASSYGTATRPQHF. The DNA for the CDR3 is TGTGCCAGCAGTTACGGTACTGCTACGCGGCCCCAGCATTTT.

The V call is TRBV7-2, the J call TRBJ2-5; 9 bases fit TRBD2. V gave up 11 bases and J gave up 0 bases; unmatched junction bases: 16. The CDR3 runs 17 residues. From germline, CDR1 is SGHTA and CDR2 FQGNSA. The CDR3 reads CAVRAVAGGKYQETQYF. The CDR3 DNA sequence: TGTGCCGTTAGAGCGGTGGCGGGAGGGAAGTACCAAGAGACCCAGTACTTC.

This clonotype was detected only a few times. The V gene is TRBV7-2, the J gene TRBJ2-7, with 7 bases matching TRBD1. J gave up 2 bases and V 5 bases, and 9 bases lay outside the gene matches. This CDR3 region has 15 residues. The germline gives CDR1 SGHTA, CDR2 FQGNSA. This chain's CDR3 is CASSLSGTVPYEQYF. The CDR3 coding sequence is TGTGCCAGCAGCCTTTCCGGGACAGTTCCCTACGAGCAGTACTTC.